Shown below are 12 T cell receptor beta chains from a single sample sequenced in a study of CD8 T cells in ankylosing spondylitis. Each CDR3 protein is one row after TCRdb ran MiXCR on the 5' RACE reads. The sample has some 90,000 distinct CDR3 sequences; roughly 30% are singletons. Input material: blood, either unsorted or a sorted T cell fraction (not recorded which). The receptors were gathered from a male donor with ankylosing spondylitis or in good health (not recorded which).

This clonotype was counted only a few times. The chain couples TRBV5-1 to TRBJ2-5; 9 bases match TRBD2. The CDR3 runs to 16 residues. The germline V gene encodes CDR1 SGHRS and CDR2 YFSETQ. V dropped 0 bases and J dropped 4; count of bases not matched to a gene: 7. This CDR3 is CASSLVSGSRGETQYF. CDR3 sequence (DNA): TGCGCCAGCAGCTTGGTTAGCGGGAGTCGAGGAGAGACCCAGTACTTC.

The chain is built from TRBV12-3 or TRBV12-4 and TRBJ2-5; D gene unclear. This CDR3 is 13 amino acids long. The V end lost 6 bases, the J end lost 5 bases, and 13 bases lay between the germline ends. CDR3 loop: CASRIQERETQYF. DNA for the CDR3: TGTGCCAGCAGGATCCAGGAAAGGGAGACCCAGTACTTC.

This clonotype has just a few counts. This chain connects TRBV12-3 or TRBV12-4 to TRBJ2-7, with 7 bases identical to TRBD1. The CDR3 is 19 amino acids. V was clipped by 0 bases and J by 0 bases; unmatched bases: 14. The CDR3: CASSLAKFRPGQSSYEQYF. Written as DNA, the CDR3 is TGTGCCAGCAGTTTAGCTAAATTTCGACCGGGACAGAGCTCCTACGAGCAGTACTTC.

This chain joins TRBV20-1 and TRBJ1-5; D is possibly TRBD1 (5 bases). The CDR3 sequence is 18 residues long. V shed 4 bases and J shed 1 base, with 23 bases lying between them. The germline gives CDR1 DFQATT, CDR2 SNEGSKA (reference sequence). As DNA, the CDR3 is TGCAGTGCTAAGGATCAGGGCTTCGTCGGGTCAAGCAATCAGCCCCAGCATTTT. It translates to CSAKDQGFVGSSNQPQHF.

The rearrangement links TRBV5-1 to TRBJ2-4; D ambiguous. Germline assignment: CDR1 SGHRS and CDR2 YFSETQ. This CDR3 has 16 residues. The V end was cut by 0 bases, the J end by 1 base, with 11 bases between. The CDR3, as DNA: TGCGCCAGCAGCTTGGCGGAACCGGTCGCCAAAAACATTCAGTACTTC. It is translated as CASSLAEPVAKNIQYF.

The chain has TRBV7-3 and TRBJ2-3, with a weak D call TRBD2 (5 bases). This CDR3 spans 14 amino acids. CDR1 is SGHTA, CDR2 FQGTGA, per germline. Trimming cost V 5 bases and J 0 bases, with 9 bases left between them. The CDR3 here is CASSGLGSTDTQYF. CDR3 DNA sequence: TGTGCCAGCAGCGGACTGGGGAGCACAGATACGCAGTATTTT.

CDR3: CASISGGSTNNEQFF. The DNA of the CDR3 is TGTGCCAGCATTTCAGGCGGGAGTACGAACAATGAGCAGTTCTTC. The chain uses TRBV12-3 or TRBV12-4 and TRBJ2-1, with 7 bases aligning to TRBD2. The CDR3 sequence is 15 residues long. V shed 7 bases, J shed 5 bases, and the junction held 11 bases outside the gene matches.

This clonotype was detected a few times. This chain links TRBV12-3 or TRBV12-4 with TRBJ1-2; 7 nucleotides match TRBD1. This CDR3 is 15 amino acids long. V shed 5 bases, J shed 7 bases, and the junction held 13 bases outside the gene matches. CDR3 coding DNA: TGTGCCAGCAGTGGTGATTCCGGGACAGTAACTGGCTACACCTTC. Protein product: CASSGDSGTVTGYTF.

This clonotype was detected only a few times. The CDR3 is CASRQGGGYGYTF. The CDR3 coding sequence is TGTGCCAGCCGACAGGGGGGCGGGTATGGCTACACCTTC. This rearrangement joins TRBV27 to TRBJ1-2, with 9 bases aligning to TRBD1. The V gene end was trimmed by 8 bases and the J gene end by 5 bases; junction bases not matched to a gene: 6. Germline-derived CDR1 and CDR2 are MNHEY and SMNVEV (reference sequence). The CDR3 totals 13 residues.

V is TRBV6-1 and J is TRBJ1-2; no clear D. V shed 3 bases and J shed 0 bases, with 14 bases lying between them. Germline V gene sequence: CDR1 MNHNS, CDR2 SASEGT. This CDR3 contains 16 residues. CDR3 nucleotide sequence: TGTGCCAGCAGTGAGTGGTCAGTACGCACTAACTATGGCTACACCTTC. This translates into CASSEWSVRTNYGYTF.

The chain has TRBV6-2 or TRBV6-3 and TRBJ2-2; 9 bases are a match to TRBD2. The germline V gene has CDR1 MNHEY and CDR2 SVGEGT. The V and J ends lost 5 bases and 0 bases, in that order; junction bases with no gene match: 4. The CDR3 is made up of 16 amino acids. The CDR3 DNA reads TGTGCCAGCAGTCGTCGACTAGCGGCGAACACCGGGGAGCTGTTTTTT. Amino acids: CASSRRLAANTGELFF.

V usage is TRBV5-1 and J usage is TRBJ2-1, with 11 bases aligning to TRBD2. CDR3 size: 17 residues. Per germline, CDR1 SGHRS and CDR2 YFSETQ. Losses at the gene ends were 1 base for V and 1 base for J; bases not matched to a gene: 4. CDR3 sequence: CASSLYTSGSSYNEQFF. The CDR3 bases are TGCGCCAGCAGCTTGTATACTAGCGGGAGTTCCTACAATGAGCAGTTCTTC.